Below, 4 T cell receptor beta chains from the same sample are listed, as sequenced in a study of monozygotic twins with inflammatory bowel disease. TCRdb reprocessed the 5' RACE reads, keeping one entry per CDR3 protein, no DNA. This sample lists tens of thousands of distinct CDR3 sequences; its ten largest clones have 7.4%. The sequenced sample was blood. The receptors stem from a human donor with ulcerative colitis or Crohn's disease, or a healthy co-twin of an affected twin (not recorded which).

The J gene is TRBJ2-7, the V gene TRBV20-1; absent DNA, TCRdb's TRBD1 call cannot be checked. CDR1 is DFQATT, CDR2 SNEGSKA, per germline (reference sequence). This CDR3 is built from 14 residues. The CDR3 loop reads CSAEPGAQTYEQYF.

The V and J genes are TRBV5-1 and TRBJ2-7; as DNA is missing, the TRBD1 call by TCRdb cannot be tested. CDR3 length: 14 amino acids. Looked up from germline, CDR1 is SGHRS and CDR2 is YFSETQ. This chain's CDR3 is CASSTSLDSYEQYF.

The chain recombines TRBV24-1 with TRBJ2-1. This CDR3 region has 16 residues. In germline, CDR1 is KGHDR, CDR2 SFDVKD. The CDR3 loop reads CATSDLLSSSYNEQFF.

V gene TRBV5-1 combines with J gene TRBJ1-1; TCRdb selects TRBD1, and the lack of DNA leaves this call unchecked. CDR1 and CDR2 (germline): SGHRS, YFSETQ. The length of the CDR3 is 15 residues. The CDR3 sequence: CASSLQGAENTEAFF.